The T cell receptor beta chain described here comes from a study of T cells in localized non-small cell lung cancer. Overall study results and limits: Uninvolved adjacent lung had higher T cell clonality than tumor and all other tissues. Researchers found a median roughly 56 of the top 100 tumor clones in adjacent lung. Higher blood T cell density went with longer overall survival.

CDR3 size: 15 residues. V lost 4 bases to trimming and J lost 4 bases, with 15 bases between them. Germline assignment: CDR1 SGDLS and CDR2 YYNGEE. Measured with immunoSEQ multiplex PCR; TCRdb has only the in-frame clones, and not every one. The table records approximately 30,000 clones, 70% to 90% of them present only once. Note on this clone: Its antigen is unknown.

V gene TRBV9 combines with J gene TRBJ2-1; D perhaps matches TRBD2 (5 bases). This receptor was obtained from a woman aged 18-55 years with stage I lung adenocarcinoma. Sequenced here: peripheral blood, sampled before any cancer treatment. CDR3 protein: CASSLVGAEYNEQFF. DNA of the CDR3: TGTGCCAGCAGCTTGGTGGGAGCGGAATACAATGAGCAGTTCTTC.